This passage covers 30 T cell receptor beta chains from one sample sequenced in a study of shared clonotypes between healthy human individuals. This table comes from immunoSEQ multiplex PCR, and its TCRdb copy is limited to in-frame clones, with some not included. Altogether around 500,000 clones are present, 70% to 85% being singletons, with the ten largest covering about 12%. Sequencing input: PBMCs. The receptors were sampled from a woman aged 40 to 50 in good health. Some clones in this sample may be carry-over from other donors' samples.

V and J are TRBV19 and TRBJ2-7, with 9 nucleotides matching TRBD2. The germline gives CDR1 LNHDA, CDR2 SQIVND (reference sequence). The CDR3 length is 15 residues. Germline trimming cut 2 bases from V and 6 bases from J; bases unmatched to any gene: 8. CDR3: CASSIPGLAWAEQYF. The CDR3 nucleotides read TGTGCCAGTAGTATACCGGGACTAGCATGGGCCGAGCAGTACTTC.

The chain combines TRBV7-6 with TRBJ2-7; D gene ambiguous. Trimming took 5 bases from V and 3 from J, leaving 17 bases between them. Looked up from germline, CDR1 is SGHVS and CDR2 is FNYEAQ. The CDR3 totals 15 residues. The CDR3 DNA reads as TGTGCCAGCAGCCTAAGACCCCCAGCCAACTACGAGCAGTACTTC. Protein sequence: CASSLRPPANYEQYF.

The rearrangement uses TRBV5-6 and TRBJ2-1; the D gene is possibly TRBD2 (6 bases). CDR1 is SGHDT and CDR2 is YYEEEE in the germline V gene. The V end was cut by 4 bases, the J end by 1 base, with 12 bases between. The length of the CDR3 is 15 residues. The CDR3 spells CASSLNSGSYNEQFF. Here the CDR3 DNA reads TGTGCCAGCAGCCTAAATAGCGGATCCTACAATGAGCAGTTCTTC.

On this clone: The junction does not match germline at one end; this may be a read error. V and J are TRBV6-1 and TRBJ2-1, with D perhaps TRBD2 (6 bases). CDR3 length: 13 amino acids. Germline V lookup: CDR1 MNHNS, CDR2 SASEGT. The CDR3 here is CAARAGLYNEQFF. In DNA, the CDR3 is TGCGCGGCCCGGGCGGGGCTTTACAATGAGCAGTTCTTC.

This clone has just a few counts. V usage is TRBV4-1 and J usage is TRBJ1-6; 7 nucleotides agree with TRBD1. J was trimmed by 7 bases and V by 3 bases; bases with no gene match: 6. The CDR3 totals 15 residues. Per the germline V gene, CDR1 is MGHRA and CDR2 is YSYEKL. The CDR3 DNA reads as TGCGCCAGCAGCCAGGGACAGACAAAAAATTCACCCCTCCACTTT. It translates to CASSQGQTKNSPLHF.

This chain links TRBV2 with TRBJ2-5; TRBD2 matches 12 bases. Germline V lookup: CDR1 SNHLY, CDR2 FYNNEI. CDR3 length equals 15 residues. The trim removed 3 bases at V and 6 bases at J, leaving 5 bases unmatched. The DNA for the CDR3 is TGTGCCAGCAGTGAGGGACTAGCGGGCGCACAGACCCAGTACTTC. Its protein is CASSEGLAGAQTQYF. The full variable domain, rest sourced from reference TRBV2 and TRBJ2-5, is EPEVTQTPSHQVTQMGQEVILRCVPISNHLYFYWYRQILGQKVEFLVSFYNNEISEKSEIFDDQFSVERPDGSNFTLKIRSTKLEDSAMYFCASSEGLAGAQTQYFGPGTRLLVL.

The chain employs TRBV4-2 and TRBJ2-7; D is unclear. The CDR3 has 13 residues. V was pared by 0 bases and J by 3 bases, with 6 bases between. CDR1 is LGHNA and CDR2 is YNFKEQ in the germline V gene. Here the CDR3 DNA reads TGTGCCAGCAGCCAAGAGCGCTACTACGAGCAGTACTTC. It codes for CASSQERYYEQYF.

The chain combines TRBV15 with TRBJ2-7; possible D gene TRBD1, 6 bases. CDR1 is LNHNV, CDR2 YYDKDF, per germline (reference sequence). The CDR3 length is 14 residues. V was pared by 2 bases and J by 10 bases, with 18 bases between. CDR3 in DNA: TGTGCCACCAGCAGACCAACACAGGGCGAAGAACAGTACTTC. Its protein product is CATSRPTQGEEQYF.

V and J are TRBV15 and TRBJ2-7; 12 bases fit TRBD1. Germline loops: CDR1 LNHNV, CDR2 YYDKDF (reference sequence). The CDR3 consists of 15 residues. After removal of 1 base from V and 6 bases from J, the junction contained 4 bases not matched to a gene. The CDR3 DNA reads TGTGCCACCAGCAGAGTGGGGACAGGGGGCTCCGAGCAGTACTTC. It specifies CATSRVGTGGSEQYF.

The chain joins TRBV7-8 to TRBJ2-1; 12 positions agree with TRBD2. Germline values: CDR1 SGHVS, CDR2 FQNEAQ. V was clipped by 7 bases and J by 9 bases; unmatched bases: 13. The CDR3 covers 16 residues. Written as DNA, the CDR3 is TGTGCCAGCAATGAGCTAGCGGGAGGGCCTGTGACTGAGCAGTTCTTC. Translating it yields CASNELAGGPVTEQFF. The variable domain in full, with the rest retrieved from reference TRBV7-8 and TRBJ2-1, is GAGVSQSPRYKVAKRGQDVALRCDPISGHVSLFWYQQALGQGPEFLTYFQNEAQLDKSGLPSDRFFAERPEGSVSTLKIQRTQQEDSAVYLCASNELAGGPVTEQFFGPGTRLTVL.

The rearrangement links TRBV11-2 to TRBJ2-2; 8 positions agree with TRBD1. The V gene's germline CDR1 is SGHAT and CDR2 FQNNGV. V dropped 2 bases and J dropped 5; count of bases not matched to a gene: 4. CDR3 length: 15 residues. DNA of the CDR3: TGTGCCAGCAGCTTACAGGGGGCAGGTACCGGGGAGCTGTTTTTT. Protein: CASSLQGAGTGELFF.

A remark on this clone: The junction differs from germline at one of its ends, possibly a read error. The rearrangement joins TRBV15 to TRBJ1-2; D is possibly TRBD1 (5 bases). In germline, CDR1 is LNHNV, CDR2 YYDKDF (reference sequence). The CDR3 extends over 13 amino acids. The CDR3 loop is CATSRGDAFSFLF. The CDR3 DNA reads TGTGCCACCAGCAGAGGGGACGCCTTCTCCTTCCTGTTC.

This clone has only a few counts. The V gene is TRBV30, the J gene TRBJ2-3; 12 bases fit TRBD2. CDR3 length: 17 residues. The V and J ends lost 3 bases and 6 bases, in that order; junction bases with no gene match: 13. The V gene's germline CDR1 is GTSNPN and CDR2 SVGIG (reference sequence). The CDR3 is CAWRGATSGSFTDTQYF. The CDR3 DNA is TGTGCCTGGAGAGGTGCGACTAGCGGGAGCTTCACGGATACGCAGTATTTT.

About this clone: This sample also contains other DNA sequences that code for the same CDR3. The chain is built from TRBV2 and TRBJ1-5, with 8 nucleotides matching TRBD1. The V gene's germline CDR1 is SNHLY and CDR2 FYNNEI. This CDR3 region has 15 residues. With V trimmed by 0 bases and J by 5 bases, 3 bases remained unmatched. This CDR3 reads CASSEAGQGDQPQHF. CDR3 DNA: TGTGCCAGCAGTGAAGCCGGACAGGGCGATCAGCCCCAGCATTTT.

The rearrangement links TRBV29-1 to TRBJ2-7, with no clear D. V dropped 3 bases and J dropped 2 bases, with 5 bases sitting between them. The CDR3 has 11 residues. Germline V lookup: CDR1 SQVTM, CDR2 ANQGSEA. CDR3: CSVEFAYEQYF. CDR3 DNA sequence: TGCAGCGTTGAGTTCGCCTACGAGCAGTACTTC.

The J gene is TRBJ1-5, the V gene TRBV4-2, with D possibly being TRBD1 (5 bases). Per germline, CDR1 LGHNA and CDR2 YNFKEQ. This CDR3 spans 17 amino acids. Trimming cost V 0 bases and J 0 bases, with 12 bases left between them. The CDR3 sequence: CASSQDGGGRSNQPQHF. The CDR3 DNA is TGTGCCAGCAGCCAAGATGGGGGGGGTCGTAGCAATCAGCCCCAGCATTTT.

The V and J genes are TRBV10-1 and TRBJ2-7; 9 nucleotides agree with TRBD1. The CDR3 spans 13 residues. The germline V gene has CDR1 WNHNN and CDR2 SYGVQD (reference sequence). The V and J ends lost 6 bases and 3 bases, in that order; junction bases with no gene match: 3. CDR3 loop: CASSRDRDYEQYF. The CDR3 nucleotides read TGCGCCAGCAGCCGGGACAGGGACTACGAGCAGTACTTC.

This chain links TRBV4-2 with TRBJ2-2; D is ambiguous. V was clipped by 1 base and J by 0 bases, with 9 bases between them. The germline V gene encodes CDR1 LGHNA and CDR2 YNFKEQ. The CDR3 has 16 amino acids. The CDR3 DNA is TGTGCCAGCAGCCAAGGGGCGACCGCGAACACCGGGGAGCTGTTTTTT. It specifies CASSQGATANTGELFF.

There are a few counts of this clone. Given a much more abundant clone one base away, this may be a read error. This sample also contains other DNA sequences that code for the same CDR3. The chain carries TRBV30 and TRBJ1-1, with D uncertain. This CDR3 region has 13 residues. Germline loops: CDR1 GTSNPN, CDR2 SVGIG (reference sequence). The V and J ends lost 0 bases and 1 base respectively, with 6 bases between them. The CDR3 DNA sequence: TGTGCCTGGAGTGTTAGGAGGAACACTGAAGCTTTCTTT. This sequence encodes CAWSVRRNTEAFF.

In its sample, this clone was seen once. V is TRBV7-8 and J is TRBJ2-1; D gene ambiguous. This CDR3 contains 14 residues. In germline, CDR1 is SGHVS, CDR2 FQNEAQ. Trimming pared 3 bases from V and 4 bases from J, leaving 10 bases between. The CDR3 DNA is TGTGCCAGCAGCTTCGGTAGCAATTACAATGAGCAGTTCTTC. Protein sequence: CASSFGSNYNEQFF.

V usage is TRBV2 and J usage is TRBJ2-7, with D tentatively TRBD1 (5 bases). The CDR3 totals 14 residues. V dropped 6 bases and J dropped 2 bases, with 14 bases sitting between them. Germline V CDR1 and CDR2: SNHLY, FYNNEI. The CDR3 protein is CASRGRVFPYEQYF. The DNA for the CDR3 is TGTGCCAGCAGAGGCAGGGTTTTCCCCTACGAGCAGTACTTC.

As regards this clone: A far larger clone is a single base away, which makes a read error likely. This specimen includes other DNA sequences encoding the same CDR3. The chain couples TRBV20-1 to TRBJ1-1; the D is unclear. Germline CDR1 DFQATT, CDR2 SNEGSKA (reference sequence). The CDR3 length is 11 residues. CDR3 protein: CSASKNTEAFF. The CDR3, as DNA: TGCAGTGCTAGTAAGAACACTGAGGCTTTCTTT.

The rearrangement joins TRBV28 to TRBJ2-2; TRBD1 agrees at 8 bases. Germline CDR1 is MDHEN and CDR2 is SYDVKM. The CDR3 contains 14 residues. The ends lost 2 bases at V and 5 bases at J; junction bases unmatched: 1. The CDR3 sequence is CASSLGQGTGELFF. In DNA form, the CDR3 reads TGTGCCAGCAGTTTAGGACAGGGAACCGGGGAGCTGTTTTTT.

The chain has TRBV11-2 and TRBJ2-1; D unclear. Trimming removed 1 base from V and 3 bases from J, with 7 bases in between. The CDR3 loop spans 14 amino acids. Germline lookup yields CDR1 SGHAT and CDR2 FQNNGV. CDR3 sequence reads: CASSLVQFYNEQFF. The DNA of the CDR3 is TGTGCCAGCAGCTTAGTACAGTTCTACAATGAGCAGTTCTTC.

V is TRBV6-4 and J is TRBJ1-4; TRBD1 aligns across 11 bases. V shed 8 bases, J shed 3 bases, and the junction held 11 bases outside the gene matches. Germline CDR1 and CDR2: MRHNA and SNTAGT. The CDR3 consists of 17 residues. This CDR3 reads CASVKDRGRPSNEKLFF. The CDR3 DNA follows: TGTGCCAGCGTCAAGGACAGGGGGCGCCCATCTAATGAAAAACTGTTTTTT.

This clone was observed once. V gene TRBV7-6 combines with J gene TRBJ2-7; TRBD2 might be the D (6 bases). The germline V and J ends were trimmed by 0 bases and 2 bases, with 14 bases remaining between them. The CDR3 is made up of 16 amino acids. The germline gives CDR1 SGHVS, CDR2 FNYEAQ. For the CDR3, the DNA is TGTGCCAGCAGCTTAGCGAGGCTAGGACTACCCTACGAGCAGTACTTC. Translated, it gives CASSLARLGLPYEQYF.

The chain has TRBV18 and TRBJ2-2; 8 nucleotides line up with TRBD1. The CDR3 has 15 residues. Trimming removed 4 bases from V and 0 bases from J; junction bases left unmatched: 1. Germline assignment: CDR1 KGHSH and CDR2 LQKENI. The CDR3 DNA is TGTGCCAGCTCACAGACAGGGGCGAACACCGGGGAGCTGTTTTTT. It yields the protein CASSQTGANTGELFF.

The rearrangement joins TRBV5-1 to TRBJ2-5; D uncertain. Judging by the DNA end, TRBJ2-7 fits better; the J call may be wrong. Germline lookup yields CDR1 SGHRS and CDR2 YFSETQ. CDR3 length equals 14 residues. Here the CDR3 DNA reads TGCGCCAGCAGCCCCGTAGCAGACCCCCACGAGCAGTACTTC. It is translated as CASSPVADPHEQYF.

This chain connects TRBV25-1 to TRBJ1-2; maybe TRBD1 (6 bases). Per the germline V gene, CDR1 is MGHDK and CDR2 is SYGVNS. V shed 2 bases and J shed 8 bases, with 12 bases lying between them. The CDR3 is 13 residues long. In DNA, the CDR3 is TGTGCCAGCAGTGAAAGGGACAACCGGGGCTACACCTTC. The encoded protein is CASSERDNRGYTF.

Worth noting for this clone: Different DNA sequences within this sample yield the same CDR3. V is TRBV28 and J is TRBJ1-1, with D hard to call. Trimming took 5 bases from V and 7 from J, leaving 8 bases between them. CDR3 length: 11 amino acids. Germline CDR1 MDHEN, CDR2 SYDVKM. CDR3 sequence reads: CASSPRGEAFF. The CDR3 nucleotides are TGTGCCAGCAGTCCCCGAGGTGAAGCTTTCTTT.